This TCR beta chain is from a study of T-cell memory formation after mild COVID-19. Study details: For the most part, TCR clusters were specific to one donor.

CDR1 is SGHTA and CDR2 is FQGNSA in the germline V gene. V dropped 5 bases and J dropped 5 bases, with 12 bases sitting between them. The CDR3 contains 13 residues. TCRdb re-analysed the 5' RACE reads in MiXCR, keeping a single row per CDR3 protein. This table has some 300,000 distinct CDR3 sequences, approximately 22% appearing once. The genes are TRBV7-2 and TRBJ1-2, with D tentatively TRBD1 (6 bases). Material: PBMCs or a T cell subset sorted from them (not recorded which). The source of this sequence is a man between 18 and 29 years old who had mild COVID-19 (a few samples of this study predate the infection). Cell type and time point are not known. The CDR3 DNA sequence: TGTGCCAGCAGCCCCTCGACAGGATATGGCTACACCTTC. The encoded protein is CASSPSTGYGYTF.